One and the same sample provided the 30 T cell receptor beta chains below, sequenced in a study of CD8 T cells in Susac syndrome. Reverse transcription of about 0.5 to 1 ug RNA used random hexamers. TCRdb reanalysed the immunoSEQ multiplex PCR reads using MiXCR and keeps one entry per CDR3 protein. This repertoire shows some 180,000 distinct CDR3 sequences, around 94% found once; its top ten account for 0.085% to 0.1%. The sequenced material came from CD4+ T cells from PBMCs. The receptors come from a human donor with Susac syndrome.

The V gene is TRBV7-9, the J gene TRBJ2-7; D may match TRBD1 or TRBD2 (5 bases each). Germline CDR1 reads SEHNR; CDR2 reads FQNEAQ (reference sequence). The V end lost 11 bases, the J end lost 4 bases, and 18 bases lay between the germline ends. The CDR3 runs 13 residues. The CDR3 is CAGGGSGVYEQYF. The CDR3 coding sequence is TGTGCCGGTGGGGGTTCGGGCGTTTACGAGCAGTACTTC. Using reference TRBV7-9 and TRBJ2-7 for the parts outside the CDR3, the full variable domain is DTGVSQNPRHKITKRGQNVTFRCDPISEHNRLYWYRQTLGQGPEFLTYFQNEAQLEKSRLLSDRFSAERPKGSFSTLEIQRTEQGDSAMYLCAGGGSGVYEQYFGPGTRLTVT.

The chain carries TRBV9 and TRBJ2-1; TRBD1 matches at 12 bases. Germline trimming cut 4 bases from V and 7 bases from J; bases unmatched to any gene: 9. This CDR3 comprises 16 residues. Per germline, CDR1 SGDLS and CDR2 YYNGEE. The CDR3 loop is CASSLPGTGGRNEQFF. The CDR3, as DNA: TGTGCCAGCAGCCTCCCCGGGACAGGGGGCAGGAATGAGCAGTTCTTC. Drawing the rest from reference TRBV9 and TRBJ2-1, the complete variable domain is DSGVTQTPKHLITATGQRVTLRCSPRSGDLSVYWYQQSLDQGLQFLIQYYNGEERAKGNILERFSAQQFPDLHSELNLSSLELGDSALYFCASSLPGTGGRNEQFFGPGTRLTVL.

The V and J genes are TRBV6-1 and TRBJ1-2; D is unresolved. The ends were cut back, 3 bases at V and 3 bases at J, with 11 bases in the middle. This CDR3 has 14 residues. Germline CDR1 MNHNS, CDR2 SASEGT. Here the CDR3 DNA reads TGTGCCAGCAGTGACCCGAGACGAGACTATGGCTACACCTTC. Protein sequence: CASSDPRRDYGYTF.

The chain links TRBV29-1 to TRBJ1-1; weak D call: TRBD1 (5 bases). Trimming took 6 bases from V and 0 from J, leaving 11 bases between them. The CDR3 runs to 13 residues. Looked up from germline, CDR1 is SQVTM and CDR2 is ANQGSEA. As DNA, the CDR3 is TGCAGCGTCGGCGTGGGGGTGAACACTGAAGCTTTCTTT. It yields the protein CSVGVGVNTEAFF.

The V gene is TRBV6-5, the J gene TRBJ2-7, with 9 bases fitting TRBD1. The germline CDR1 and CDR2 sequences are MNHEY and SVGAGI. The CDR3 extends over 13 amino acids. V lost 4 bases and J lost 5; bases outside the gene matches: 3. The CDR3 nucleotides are TGTGCCAGCAGTTCTAGACAGGGGGACGAGCAGTACTTC. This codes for CASSSRQGDEQYF.

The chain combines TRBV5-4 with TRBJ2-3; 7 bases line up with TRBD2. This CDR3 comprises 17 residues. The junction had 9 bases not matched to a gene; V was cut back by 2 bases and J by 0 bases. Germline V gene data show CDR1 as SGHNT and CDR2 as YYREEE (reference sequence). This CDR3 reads CASSFLAGDSSTDTQYF. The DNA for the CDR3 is TGTGCCAGCAGCTTTCTCGCGGGGGATTCTAGCACAGATACGCAGTATTTT.

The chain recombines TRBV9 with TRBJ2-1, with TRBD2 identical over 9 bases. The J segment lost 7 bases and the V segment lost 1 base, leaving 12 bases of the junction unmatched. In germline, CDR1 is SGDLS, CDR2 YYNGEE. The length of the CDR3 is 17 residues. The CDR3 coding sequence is TGTGCCAGCAGCGTATCAGCAAGAGCGGGAGGATCAAATGAGCAGTTCTTC. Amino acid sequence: CASSVSARAGGSNEQFF. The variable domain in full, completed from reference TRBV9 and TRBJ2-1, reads DSGVTQTPKHLITATGQRVTLRCSPRSGDLSVYWYQQSLDQGLQFLIQYYNGEERAKGNILERFSAQQFPDLHSELNLSSLELGDSALYFCASSVSARAGGSNEQFFGPGTRLTVL.

As DNA, the CDR3 is TGTGCCAGCAGCCGGACTAGCGGGGATCATAATGAGCAGTTCTTC. It yields the protein CASSRTSGDHNEQFF. This chain joins TRBV7-3 and TRBJ2-1; 12 positions match TRBD2. CDR1 is SGHTA and CDR2 is FQGTGA in the germline V gene. The trim removed 5 bases at V and 7 bases at J, leaving 6 bases unmatched. The CDR3 consists of 15 residues.

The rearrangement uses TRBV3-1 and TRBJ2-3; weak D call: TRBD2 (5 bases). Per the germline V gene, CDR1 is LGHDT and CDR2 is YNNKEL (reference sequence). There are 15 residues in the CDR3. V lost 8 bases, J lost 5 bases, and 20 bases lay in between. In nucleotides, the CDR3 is TGTGCCAGCGGGGAGCCACTTGGGATCGGAGATACGCAGTATTTT. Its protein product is CASGEPLGIGDTQYF.

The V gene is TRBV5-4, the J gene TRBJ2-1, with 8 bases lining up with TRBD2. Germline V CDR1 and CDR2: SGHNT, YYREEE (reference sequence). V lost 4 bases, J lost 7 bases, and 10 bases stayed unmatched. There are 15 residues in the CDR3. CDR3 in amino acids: CASSPTAGDGNEQFF. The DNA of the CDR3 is TGTGCCAGCAGCCCCACAGCGGGAGATGGAAATGAGCAGTTCTTC.

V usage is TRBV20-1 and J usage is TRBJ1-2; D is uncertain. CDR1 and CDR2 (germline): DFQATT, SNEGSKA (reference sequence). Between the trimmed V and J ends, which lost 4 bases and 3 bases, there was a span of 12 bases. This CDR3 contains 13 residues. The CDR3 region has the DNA TGCAGTGCTATGACGGGCCCCTACTATGGCTACACCTTC. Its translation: CSAMTGPYYGYTF.

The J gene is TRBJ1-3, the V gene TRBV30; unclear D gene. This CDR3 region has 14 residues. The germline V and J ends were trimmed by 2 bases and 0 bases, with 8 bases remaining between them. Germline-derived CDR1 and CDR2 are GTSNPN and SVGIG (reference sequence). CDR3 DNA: TGTGCCTGGAGTCGGGTAGACTCTGGAAACACCATATATTTT. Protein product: CAWSRVDSGNTIYF.

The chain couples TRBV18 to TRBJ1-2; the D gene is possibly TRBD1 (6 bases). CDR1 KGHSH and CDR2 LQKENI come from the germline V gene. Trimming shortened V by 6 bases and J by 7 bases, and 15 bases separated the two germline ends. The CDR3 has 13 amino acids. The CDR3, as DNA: TGTGCCAGCTCCTCGGGGGCGCGGGTTGGCTACACCTTC. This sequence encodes CASSSGARVGYTF.

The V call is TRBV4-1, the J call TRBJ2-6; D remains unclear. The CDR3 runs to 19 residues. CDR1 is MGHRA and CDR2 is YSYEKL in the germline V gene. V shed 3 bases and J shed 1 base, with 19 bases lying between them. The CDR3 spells CASSHRQGRIPSGANVLTF. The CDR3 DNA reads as TGCGCCAGCAGCCATCGACAAGGACGGATTCCTTCTGGGGCCAACGTCCTGACTTTC.

This CDR3 is CATSRGPGGRQPQHF. The CDR3 DNA follows: TGTGCCACCAGCAGAGGGCCAGGGGGGAGGCAGCCCCAGCATTTT. The chain links TRBV15 to TRBJ1-5; 7 nucleotides match TRBD1. The junction had 7 bases not matched to a gene; V was cut back by 1 base and J by 7 bases. Germline V lookup: CDR1 LNHNV, CDR2 YYDKDF (reference sequence). The CDR3 is 15 residues long.

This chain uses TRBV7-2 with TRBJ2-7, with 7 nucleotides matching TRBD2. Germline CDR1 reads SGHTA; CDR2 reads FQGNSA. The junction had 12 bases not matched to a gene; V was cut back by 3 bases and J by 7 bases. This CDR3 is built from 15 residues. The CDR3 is CASSFVGAGEGEQYF. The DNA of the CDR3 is TGTGCCAGCAGCTTCGTTGGGGCGGGAGAGGGGGAGCAGTACTTC.

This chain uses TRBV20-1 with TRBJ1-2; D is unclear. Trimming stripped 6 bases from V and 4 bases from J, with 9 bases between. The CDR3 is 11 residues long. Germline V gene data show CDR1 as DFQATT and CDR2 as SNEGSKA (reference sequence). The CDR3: CSASRAYGYTF. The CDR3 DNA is TGCAGTGCCTCTAGGGCCTATGGCTACACCTTC.

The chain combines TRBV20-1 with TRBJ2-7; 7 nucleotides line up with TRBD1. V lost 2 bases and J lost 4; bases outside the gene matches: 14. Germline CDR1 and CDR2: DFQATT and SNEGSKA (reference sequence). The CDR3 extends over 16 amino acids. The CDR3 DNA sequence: TGCAGTGCTAGACCGATCGGGACAGCCGACCTATACGAGCAGTACTTC. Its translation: CSARPIGTADLYEQYF.

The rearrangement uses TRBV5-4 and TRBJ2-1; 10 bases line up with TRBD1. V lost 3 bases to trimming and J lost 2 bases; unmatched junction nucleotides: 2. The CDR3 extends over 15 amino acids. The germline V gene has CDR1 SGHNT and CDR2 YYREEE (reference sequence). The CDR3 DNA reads TGTGCCAGCAGCTCTGACAGGGGGCCCTACAATGAGCAGTTCTTC. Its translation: CASSSDRGPYNEQFF.

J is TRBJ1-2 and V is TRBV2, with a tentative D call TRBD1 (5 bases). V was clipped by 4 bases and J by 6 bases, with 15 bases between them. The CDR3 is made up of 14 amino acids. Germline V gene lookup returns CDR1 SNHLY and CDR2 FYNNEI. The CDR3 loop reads CASSVSGAGDGYTF. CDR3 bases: TGTGCCAGCAGTGTGTCGGGCGCGGGGGATGGCTACACCTTC.

The CDR3 sequence: CSARGTGRYEQYF. The CDR3 coding sequence is TGCAGTGCTAGAGGGACAGGGCGATACGAGCAGTACTTC. The rearrangement links TRBV20-1 to TRBJ2-7, with 8 bases identical to TRBD1. The germline V gene has CDR1 DFQATT and CDR2 SNEGSKA (reference sequence). The CDR3 is 13 amino acids. The V segment lost 1 base and the J segment 4 bases; nucleotides outside the gene matches: 3.

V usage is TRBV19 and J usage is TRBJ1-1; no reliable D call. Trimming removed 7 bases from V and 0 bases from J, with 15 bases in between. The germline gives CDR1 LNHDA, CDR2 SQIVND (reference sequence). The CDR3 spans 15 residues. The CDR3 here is CASNLGGNVNTEAFF. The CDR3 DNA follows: TGTGCCAGTAACCTGGGCGGGAACGTGAACACTGAAGCTTTCTTT.

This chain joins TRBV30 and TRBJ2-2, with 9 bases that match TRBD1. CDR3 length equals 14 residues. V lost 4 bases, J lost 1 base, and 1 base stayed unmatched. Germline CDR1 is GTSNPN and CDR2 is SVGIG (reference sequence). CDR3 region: CAWTDRGNTGELFF. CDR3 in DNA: TGTGCCTGGACGGACAGGGGGAACACCGGGGAGCTGTTTTTT.

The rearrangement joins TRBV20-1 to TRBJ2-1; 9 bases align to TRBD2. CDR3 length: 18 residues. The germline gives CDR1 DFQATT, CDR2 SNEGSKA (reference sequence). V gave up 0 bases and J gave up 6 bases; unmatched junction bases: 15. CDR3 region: CSARDPWAGGPGGNEQFF. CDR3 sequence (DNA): TGCAGTGCTAGAGACCCCTGGGCGGGAGGGCCAGGCGGCAATGAGCAGTTCTTC.

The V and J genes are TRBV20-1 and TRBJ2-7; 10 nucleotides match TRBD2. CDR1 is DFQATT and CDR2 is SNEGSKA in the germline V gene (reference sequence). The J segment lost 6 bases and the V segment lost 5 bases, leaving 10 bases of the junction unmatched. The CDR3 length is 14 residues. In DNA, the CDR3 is TGCAGTGCTCACAGCGGGAGGGATGGCGGCGAGCAGTACTTC. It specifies CSAHSGRDGGEQYF.

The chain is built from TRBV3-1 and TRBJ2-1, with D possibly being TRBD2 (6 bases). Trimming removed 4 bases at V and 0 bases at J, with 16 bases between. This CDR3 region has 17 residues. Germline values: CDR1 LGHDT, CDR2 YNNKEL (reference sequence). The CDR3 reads CASSRLEGFDSYNEQFF. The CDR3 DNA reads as TGTGCCAGCAGCCGACTAGAGGGGTTTGACTCCTACAATGAGCAGTTCTTC.

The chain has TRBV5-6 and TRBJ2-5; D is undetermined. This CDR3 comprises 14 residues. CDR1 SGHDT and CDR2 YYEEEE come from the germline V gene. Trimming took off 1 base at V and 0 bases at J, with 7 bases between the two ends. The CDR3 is CASSLIAYQETQYF. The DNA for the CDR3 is TGTGCCAGCAGCTTGATAGCATACCAAGAGACCCAGTACTTC. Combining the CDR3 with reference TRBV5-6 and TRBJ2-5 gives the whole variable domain DAGVTQSPTHLIKTRGQQVTLRCSPKSGHDTVSWYQQALGQGPQFIFQYYEEEERQRGNFPDRFSGHQFPNYSSELNVNALLLGDSALYLCASSLIAYQETQYFGPGTRLLVL.

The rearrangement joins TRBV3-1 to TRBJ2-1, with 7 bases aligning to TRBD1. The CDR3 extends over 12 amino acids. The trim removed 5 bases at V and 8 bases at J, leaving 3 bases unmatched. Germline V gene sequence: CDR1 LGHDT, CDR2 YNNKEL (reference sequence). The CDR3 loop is CASSFTGDEQFF. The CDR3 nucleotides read TGTGCCAGCAGCTTTACAGGGGATGAGCAGTTCTTC.

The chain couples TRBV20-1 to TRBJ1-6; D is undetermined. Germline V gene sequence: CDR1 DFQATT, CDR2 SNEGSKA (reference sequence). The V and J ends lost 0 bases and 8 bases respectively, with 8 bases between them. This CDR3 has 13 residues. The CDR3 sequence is CSARDQAHSPLHF. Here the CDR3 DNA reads TGCAGTGCTAGAGATCAGGCGCATTCACCCCTCCACTTT.

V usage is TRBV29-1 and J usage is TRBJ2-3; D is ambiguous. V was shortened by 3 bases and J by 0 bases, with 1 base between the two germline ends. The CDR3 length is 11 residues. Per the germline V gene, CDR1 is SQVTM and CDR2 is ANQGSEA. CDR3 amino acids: CSVESTDTQYF. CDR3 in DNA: TGCAGCGTTGAGAGCACAGATACGCAGTATTTT.